Given below is one TCR beta chain in context. It lacks a known antigen. No base quality values were provided; no much bigger clone lies one nucleotide off. The data belong to a study of blood T cell repertoires in COVID-19 (dated by TCRdb to 2018 to 2020). Background for the entire study: The collaborator samples originated in the United States, Italy and Spain and spanned the acute and convalescent phases of COVID-19. The material from the prospective study consisted of cDNA or gDNA derived from T cells, B-cell-depleted T cells, or PBMCs. The dataset comprised deeply sampled blood TCRbeta repertoires from subjects exposed to, actively infected with, or recovered from COVID-19. A freely available public database, intended as a resource for researchers studying the immune response to SARS-CoV-2, is where the repertoires were released. The samples were drawn from two sources: the first 160 participants of the ongoing ImmuneRACE study, and 1,000 to 1,500 subjects contributed by 6 global collaborators. The sample metadata nearly always contained a de-identified subject ID, COVID-19 status, age in years and sex. Where available, HLA class I and class II types were taken from metadata supplied by the sample provider and were not determined by assay-based typing. Results and caveats for the whole study, not just this receptor: Clinical and demographic metadata were provided uncurated, with the amount varying by source and participant.

For this chain, trimming is 2 bases at the V end and 10 bases at the J end, and the number of junction bases without a gene match is 5. There are 14 amino acids in the CDR3, from cysteine to phenylalanine inclusive. The retained sequence is limited to the CDR3, 42 bases, with the frame set at the first base. From the germline V gene (reference sequence), CDR1 is MNHEY and CDR2 is SMNVEV. Participants in the prospective study were enrolled through a virtual design, were aged roughly 18 to 100 years, and lived in approximately 25 United States geographic areas. Cohort assignment in the prospective study relied on participant-reported clinical history from a screening survey and a study questionnaire. ImmuneRACE Cohort 3 recovered participants were defined by two consecutive negative NP/OP PCR tests, healthcare professional clearance, or symptom resolution. Mobile phlebotomists in the prospective study collected whole blood, serum and a nasopharyngeal or oropharyngeal swab from every participant. Over an approximately 2-month period, participants in the prospective study had the option of providing additional blood draws and questionnaires. Before DNA extraction, prospective study blood samples were shipped either frozen or at room temperature.

TCRbeta CDR3 regions were amplified from genomic DNA using the immunoSEQ Assay, a bias-controlled multiplex PCR. In the authors' own workflow: The number of nucleated cells in each sample was estimated by amplification of reference gene primers within the assay. Sequence reads were collapsed and filtered to measure the absolute abundance of every unique TCRbeta CDR3 rearrangement. For each sample, productive Simpson clonality was calculated as the square root of Simpson's diversity index across productive rearrangements. TCRdb's version of the immuneACCESS table is confined to in-frame rearrangements and falls short of the full clone set. An unresolved V gene accounts for under half of the shortfall where checked; the remainder is of unknown origin. From that table come the V and J calls and clone size; the DNA was used to work out D and trimming. Counted in this sample were a few hundred thousand clones; roughly 88% of them appeared once. The ten largest make up around 2.2% of the sample.

Recombination connected TRBV27 to TRBJ1-6; TRBD1 aligns with 7 central bases. The clonotype comes from a man aged 30-40 years who had recovered from COVID-19. The sample taken for sequencing was PBMCs or T cells enriched from blood (not recorded which). The DNA sequence is TGTGCCAGCAGTTTAGACAGGGTAAACTCACCCCTCCACTTT. This gives the protein CASSLDRVNSPLHF.